The T cell receptor beta chain under discussion was sequenced for a study of shared clonotypes between healthy human individuals. Study-wide findings and caveats: Clonotype sharing levels among donors were expected to vary with sequencing depth. Naive CD4 clonotypes were shared across a handful of donors at 4.5% to 6.5%. Naive subsets, compared against memory subsets, generally had larger estimated richness values.

This clone was detected only once. Its cognate antigen is unknown. A CD45RA+ naive subset and a CD45RA-negative memory subset were split from CD4+ cells. TCRdb's copy holds only in-frame clones and misses some; the assay was immunoSEQ multiplex PCR. The sample holds over a million clones, 98% seen once. Per the germline V gene, CDR1 is ENHRY and CDR2 is SYGVKD. V was shortened by 10 bases and J by 1 base, with 10 bases between the two germline ends. The CDR3 loop spans 12 amino acids. This receptor was obtained from a man aged 25-45 years in good health. Source material: naive CD4+ T cells sorted from blood. Subset defined: CD45RA+ positively selected. The chain employs TRBV10-3 and TRBJ1-1; perhaps TRBD1 as D (5 bases). The CDR3 nucleotides read TGTGCCAGCGGGGACGGGAACACTGAAGCTTTCTTT. This codes for CASGDGNTEAFF.